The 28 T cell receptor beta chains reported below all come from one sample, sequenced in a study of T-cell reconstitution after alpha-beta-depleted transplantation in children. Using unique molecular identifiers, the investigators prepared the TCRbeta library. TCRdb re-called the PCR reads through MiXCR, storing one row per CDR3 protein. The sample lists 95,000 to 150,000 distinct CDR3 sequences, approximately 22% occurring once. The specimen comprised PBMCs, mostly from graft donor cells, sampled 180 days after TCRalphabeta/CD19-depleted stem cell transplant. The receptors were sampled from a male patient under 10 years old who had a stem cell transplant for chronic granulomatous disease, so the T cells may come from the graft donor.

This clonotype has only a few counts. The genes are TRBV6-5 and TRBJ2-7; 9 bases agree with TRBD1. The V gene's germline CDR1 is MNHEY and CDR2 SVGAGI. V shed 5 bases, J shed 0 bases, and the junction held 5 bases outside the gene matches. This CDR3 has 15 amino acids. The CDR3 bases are TGTGCCAGCAGTCACACAGGGGGCCACTCCTACGAGCAGTACTTC. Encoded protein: CASSHTGGHSYEQYF.

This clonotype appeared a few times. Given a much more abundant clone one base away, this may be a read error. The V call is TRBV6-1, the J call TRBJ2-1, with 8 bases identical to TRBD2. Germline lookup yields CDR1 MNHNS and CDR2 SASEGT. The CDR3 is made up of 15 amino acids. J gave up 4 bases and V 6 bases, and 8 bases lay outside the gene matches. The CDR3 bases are TGTGCCAGCAGCCAAGGCGGGGGGCTGTACAATGAGCAGTTCTTC. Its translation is CASSQGGGLYNEQFF.

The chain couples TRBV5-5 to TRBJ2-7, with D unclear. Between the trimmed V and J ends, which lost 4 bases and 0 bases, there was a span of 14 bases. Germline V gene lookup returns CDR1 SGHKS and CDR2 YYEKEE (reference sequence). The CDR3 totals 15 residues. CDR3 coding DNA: TGTGCCAGCAGCAACGACCGACGGAGCTCCTACGAGCAGTACTTC. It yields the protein CASSNDRRSSYEQYF. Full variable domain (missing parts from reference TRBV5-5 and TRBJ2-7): DAGVTQSPTHLIKTRGQQVTLRCSPISGHKSVSWYQQVLGQGPQFIFQYYEKEERGRGNFPDRFSARQFPNYSSELNVNALLLGDSALYLCASSNDRRSSYEQYFGPGTRLTVT.

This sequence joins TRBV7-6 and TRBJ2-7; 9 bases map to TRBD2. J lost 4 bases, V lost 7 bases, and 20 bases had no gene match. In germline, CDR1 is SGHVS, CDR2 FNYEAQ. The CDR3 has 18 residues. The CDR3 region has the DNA TGTGCCAGCAACCTTAGACTGGCGGGAGGGCTACGAGGTTACGAGCAGTACTTC. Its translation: CASNLRLAGGLRGYEQYF.

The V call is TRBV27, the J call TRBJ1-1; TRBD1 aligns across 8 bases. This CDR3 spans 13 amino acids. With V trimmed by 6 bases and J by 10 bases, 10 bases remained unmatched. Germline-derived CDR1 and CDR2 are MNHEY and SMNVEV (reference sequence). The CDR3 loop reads CASRRTGTGGAFF. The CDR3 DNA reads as TGTGCCAGCAGACGGACAGGGACCGGAGGAGCTTTCTTT.

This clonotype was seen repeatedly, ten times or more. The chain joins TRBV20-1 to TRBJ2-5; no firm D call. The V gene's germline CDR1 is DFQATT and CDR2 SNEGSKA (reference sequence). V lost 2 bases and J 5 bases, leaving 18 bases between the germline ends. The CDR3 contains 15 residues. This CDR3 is CSARTPNSRTETQYF. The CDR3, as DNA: TGCAGTGCTAGAACCCCTAACTCTAGGACGGAGACCCAGTACTTC.

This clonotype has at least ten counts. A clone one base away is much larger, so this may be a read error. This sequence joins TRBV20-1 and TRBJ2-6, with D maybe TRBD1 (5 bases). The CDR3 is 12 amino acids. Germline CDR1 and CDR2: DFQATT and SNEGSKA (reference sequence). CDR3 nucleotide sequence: TGCAGTGCCGTAGATGGGGCCAACGGCCTGACTTTC. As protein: CSAVDGANGLTF.

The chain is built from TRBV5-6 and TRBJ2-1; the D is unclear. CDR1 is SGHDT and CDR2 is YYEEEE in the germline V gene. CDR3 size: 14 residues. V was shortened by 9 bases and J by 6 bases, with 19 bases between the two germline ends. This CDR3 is CAMGSGLVVNEQFF. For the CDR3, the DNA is TGTGCCATGGGCTCCGGCCTAGTCGTCAATGAGCAGTTCTTC.

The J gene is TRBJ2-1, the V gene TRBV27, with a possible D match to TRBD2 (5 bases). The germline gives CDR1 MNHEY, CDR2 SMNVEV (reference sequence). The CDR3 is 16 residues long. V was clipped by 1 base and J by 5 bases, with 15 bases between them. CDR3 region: CASSLFGGSSNNEQFF. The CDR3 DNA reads TGTGCCAGCAGTTTATTTGGCGGGTCCTCAAACAATGAGCAGTTCTTC.

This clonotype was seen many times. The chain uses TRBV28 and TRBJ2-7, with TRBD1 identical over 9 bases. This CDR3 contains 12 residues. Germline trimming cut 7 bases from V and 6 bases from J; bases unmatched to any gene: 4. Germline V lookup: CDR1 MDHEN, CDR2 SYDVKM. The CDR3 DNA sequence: TGTGCCAGCACACAGACAGGGGGCGAGCAGTACTTC. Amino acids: CASTQTGGEQYF.

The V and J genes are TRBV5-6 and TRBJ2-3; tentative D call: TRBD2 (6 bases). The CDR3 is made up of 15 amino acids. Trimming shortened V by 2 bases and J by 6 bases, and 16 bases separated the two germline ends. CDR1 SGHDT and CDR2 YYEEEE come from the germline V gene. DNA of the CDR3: TGTGCCAGCAGCTTTCTAAAGTTACGGGGGGATACGCAGTATTTT. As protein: CASSFLKLRGDTQYF.

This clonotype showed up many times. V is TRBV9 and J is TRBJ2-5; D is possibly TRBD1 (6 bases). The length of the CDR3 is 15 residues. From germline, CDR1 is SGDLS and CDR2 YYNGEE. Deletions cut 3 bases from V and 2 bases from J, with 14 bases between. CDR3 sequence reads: CASSGQGSYQETQYF. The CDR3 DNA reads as TGTGCCAGCAGCGGCCAGGGGTCCTATCAAGAGACCCAGTACTTC.

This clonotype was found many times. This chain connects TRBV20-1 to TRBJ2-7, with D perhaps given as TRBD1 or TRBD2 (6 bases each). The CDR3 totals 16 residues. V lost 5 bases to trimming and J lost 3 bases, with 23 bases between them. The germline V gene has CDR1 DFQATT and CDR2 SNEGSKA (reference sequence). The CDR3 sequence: CSALGDWRGFLYEQYF. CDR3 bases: TGCAGTGCTTTGGGCGATTGGAGGGGGTTTCTCTACGAGCAGTACTTC.

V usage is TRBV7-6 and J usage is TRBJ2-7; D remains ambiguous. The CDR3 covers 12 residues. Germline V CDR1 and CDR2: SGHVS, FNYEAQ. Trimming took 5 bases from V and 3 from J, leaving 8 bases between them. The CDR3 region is CASSDPDYEQYF. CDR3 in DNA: TGTGCCAGCAGCGATCCCGACTACGAGCAGTACTTC.

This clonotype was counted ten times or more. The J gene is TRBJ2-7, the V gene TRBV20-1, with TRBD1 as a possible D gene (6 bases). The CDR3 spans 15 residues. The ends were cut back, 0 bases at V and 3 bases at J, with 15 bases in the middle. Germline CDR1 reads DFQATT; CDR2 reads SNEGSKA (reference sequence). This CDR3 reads CSARDTQGSIYEQYF. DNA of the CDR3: TGCAGTGCTAGAGATACCCAGGGGTCAATCTACGAGCAGTACTTC.

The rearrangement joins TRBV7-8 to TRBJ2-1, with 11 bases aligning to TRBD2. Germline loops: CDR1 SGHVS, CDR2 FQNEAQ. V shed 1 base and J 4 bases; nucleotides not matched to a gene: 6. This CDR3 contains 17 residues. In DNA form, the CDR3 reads TGTGCCAGCAGCTTAGAACTAGCGGGAGCCCATTACAATGAGCAGTTCTTC. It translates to CASSLELAGAHYNEQFF.

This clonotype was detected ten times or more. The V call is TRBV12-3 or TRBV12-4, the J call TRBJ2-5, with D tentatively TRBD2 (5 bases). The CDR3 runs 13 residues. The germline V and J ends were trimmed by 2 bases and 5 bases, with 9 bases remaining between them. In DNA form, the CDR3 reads TGTGCCAGCAGTTTAACCGGGGTGGAGACCCAGTACTTC. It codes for CASSLTGVETQYF.

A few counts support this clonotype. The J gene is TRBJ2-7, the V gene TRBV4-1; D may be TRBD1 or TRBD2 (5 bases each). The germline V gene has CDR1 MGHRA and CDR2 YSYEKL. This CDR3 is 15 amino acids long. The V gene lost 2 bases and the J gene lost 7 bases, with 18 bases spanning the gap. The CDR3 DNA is TGCGCCAGCAGCCAACCGGGACGGACGTCTCGAGAGCAGTACTTC. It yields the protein CASSQPGRTSREQYF.

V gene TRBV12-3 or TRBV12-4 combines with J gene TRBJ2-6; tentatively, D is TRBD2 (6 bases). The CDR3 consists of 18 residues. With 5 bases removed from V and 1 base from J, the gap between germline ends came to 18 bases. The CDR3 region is CASSGRIGEVSGANVLTF. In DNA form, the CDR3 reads TGTGCCAGCAGTGGCCGTATAGGGGAGGTATCTGGGGCCAACGTCCTGACTTTC.

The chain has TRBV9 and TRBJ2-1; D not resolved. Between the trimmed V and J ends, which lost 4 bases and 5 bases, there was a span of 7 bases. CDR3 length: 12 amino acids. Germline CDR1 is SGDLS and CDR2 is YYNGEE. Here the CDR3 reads CASSPRNNEQFF. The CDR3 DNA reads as TGTGCCAGCAGCCCCCGGAACAATGAGCAGTTCTTC.

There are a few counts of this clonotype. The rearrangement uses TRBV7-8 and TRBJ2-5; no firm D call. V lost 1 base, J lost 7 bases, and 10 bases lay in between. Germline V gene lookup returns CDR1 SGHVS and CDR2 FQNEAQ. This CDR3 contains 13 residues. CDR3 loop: CASSLGELRTQYF. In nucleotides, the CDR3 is TGTGCCAGCAGCTTAGGGGAATTGAGGACCCAGTACTTC. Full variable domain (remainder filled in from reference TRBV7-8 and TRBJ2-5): GAGVSQSPRYKVAKRGQDVALRCDPISGHVSLFWYQQALGQGPEFLTYFQNEAQLDKSGLPSDRFFAERPEGSVSTLKIQRTQQEDSAVYLCASSLGELRTQYFGPGTRLLVL.

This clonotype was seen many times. Written as DNA, the CDR3 is TGCGCCAGCAGCTTGGAAGGCTTTTCCTACGAGCAGTACTTC. This translates into CASSLEGFSYEQYF. The gene calls are TRBV5-1 and TRBJ2-7, with D uncertain. This CDR3 region has 14 residues. The V and J ends lost 0 bases and 1 base respectively, with 8 bases between them. Germline V gene sequence: CDR1 SGHRS, CDR2 YFSETQ.

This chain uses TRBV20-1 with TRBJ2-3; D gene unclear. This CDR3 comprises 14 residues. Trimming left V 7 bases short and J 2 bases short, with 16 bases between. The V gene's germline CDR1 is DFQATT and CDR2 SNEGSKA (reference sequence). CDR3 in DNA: TGCAGTGTCGAATTACCTGGATCCACAGATACGCAGTATTTT. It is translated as CSVELPGSTDTQYF.

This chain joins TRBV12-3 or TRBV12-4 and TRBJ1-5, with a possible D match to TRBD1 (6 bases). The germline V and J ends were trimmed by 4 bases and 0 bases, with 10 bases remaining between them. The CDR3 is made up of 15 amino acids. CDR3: CASSSQGTSNQPQHF. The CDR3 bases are TGTGCCAGCAGTTCCCAGGGGACTAGCAATCAGCCCCAGCATTTT.

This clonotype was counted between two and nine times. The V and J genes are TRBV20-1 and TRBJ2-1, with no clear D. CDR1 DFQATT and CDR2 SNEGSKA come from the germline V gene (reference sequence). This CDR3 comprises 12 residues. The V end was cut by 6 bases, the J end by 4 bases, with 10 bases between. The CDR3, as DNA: TGCAGTGCCGCGGTCCTTTACAATGAGCAGTTCTTC. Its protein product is CSAAVLYNEQFF.

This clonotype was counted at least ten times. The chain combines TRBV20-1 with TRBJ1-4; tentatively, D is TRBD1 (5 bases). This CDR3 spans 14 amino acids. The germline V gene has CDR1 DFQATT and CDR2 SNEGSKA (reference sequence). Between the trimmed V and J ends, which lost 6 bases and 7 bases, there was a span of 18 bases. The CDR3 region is CSASAGGKAEKLFF. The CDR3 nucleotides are TGCAGTGCCAGCGCCGGGGGGAAGGCTGAAAAACTGTTTTTT.

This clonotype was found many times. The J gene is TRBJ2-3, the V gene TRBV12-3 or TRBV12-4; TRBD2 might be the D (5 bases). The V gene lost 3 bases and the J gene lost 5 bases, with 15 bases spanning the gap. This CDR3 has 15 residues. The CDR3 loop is CASSFSGSGGDTQYF. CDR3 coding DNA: TGTGCCAGCAGTTTTTCGGGGTCGGGTGGAGATACGCAGTATTTT.

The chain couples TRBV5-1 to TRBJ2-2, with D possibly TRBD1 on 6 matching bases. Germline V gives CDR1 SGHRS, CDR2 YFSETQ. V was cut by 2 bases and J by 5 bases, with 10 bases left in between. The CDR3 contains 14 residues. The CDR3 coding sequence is TGCGCCAGCAGCTTCACAGGGCGGACCGGGGAGCTGTTTTTT. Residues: CASSFTGRTGELFF.